This TCR beta chain stems from a study of blood T cell repertoires in COVID-19. Authors' data handling: The assay estimated nucleated cells by amplifying reference gene primers. Assay: immunoSEQ multiplex PCR; the TCRdb copy retains only in-frame clones and omits some. V, J and clone size were drawn from that table, and D and trimming were deduced from the DNA. The sample lists 48,000 or so clones, about 90% occurring once. The origin of this receptor is a human donor in a cohort sampled during active COVID-19. The specimen was peripheral blood.

Here the CDR3 reads CASSPSGRDNEQFF. The CDR3 region has the DNA TGTGCCAGCAGCCCTAGCGGGAGGGACAATGAGCAGTTCTTC. The chain is built from TRBV7-9 and TRBJ2-1; 12 bases match TRBD2. The CDR3 is 14 residues long. Germline CDR1 is SEHNR and CDR2 is FQNEAQ (reference sequence). V lost 5 bases, J lost 5 bases, and 1 base stayed unmatched. Based on the CDR3 plus reference TRBV7-9 and TRBJ2-1, the full variable domain is DTGVSQNPRHKITKRGQNVTFRCDPISEHNRLYWYRQTLGQGPEFLTYFQNEAQLEKSRLLSDRFSAERPKGSFSTLEIQRTEQGDSAMYLCASSPSGRDNEQFFGPGTRLTVL.